The rows below give T cell receptor beta chains drawn from one sample of a study of CD8+CD57+ T cells in acquired aplastic anemia. TCRdb called the reads again in MiXCR, with one record for every CDR3 protein. The sample contains about 210,000 distinct CDR3 sequences, approximately 60% of which appear only once. Sequencing was done on a sample of sorted CD4+, CD8+, or CD8+CD57+ T cells (not recorded which) from PBMCs. The receptors shown here come from a human donor in good health. The CDR3 runs from the conserved cysteine through the conserved F or W. Each record gives: J gene, V gene, clone size, D gene, CDR3 protein, CDR3 DNA. The D gene is left open where the match is weak. For some rows the clone size is stated as once, few or many, or as a class when expanded; others skip it.

TRBJ2-7,TRBV20-1,few,NA,CSARLGGFYEQYF,TGCAGTGCTAGGCTCGGGGGCTTCTACGAGCAGTACTTC
TRBJ2-1,TRBV25-1,NA,TRBD1,CAKSRTGSYNEQFF,TGTGCCAAGTCTCGGACAGGCTCCTACAATGAGCAGTTCTTC
TRBJ1-5,TRBV6-6,many,TRBD1,CASRLFGTVNQPQHF,TGTGCCAGCCGCCTATTCGGGACAGTTAATCAGCCCCAGCATTTT
TRBJ2-7,TRBV10-3,NA,NA,CAISEFEGRSSYEQYF,TGTGCCATCAGTGAATTTGAGGGCAGGTCCTCCTACGAGCAGTACTTC
TRBJ1-1,TRBV7-6,once,NA,CASSPGEGSTEAFF,TGTGCCAGCAGCCCCGGCGAGGGGAGCACTGAGGCTTTCTTT
TRBJ2-3,TRBV9,NA,NA,CASSGPSGDTQYF,TGTGCCAGCAGCGGACCGTCTGGAGATACGCAGTATTTT
TRBJ2-7,TRBV4-3,NA,TRBD2,CASSQDLMGGREQYF,TGCGCCAGCAGCCAAGATCTGATGGGAGGGAGGGAGCAGTACTTC
TRBJ1-6,TRBV6-1,few,TRBD1,CATSDFSRDRGNSPLHF,TGTGCCACCAGTGATTTCTCCCGGGACAGGGGTAATTCACCCCTCCACTTT
TRBJ2-2,TRBV5-5,NA,NA,CASSATGTGELFF,TGTGCCAGCAGCGCCACAGGCACCGGGGAGCTGTTTTTT
TRBJ1-2,TRBV7-8,NA,TRBD1,CASSPEGGQDQFNYGYTF,TGTGCCAGCAGCCCAGAGGGGGGACAGGACCAATTTAACTATGGCTACACCTTC
TRBJ2-7,TRBV7-9,many,TRBD2,CASSLAPGLVDEQYF,TGTGCCAGCAGCTTAGCGCCGGGACTAGTTGACGAGCAGTACTTC
TRBJ2-1,TRBV7-9,many,NA,CASSLAPLYNEQFF,TGTGCCAGCAGCTTAGCGCCCCTCTACAATGAGCAGTTCTTC
TRBJ2-7,TRBV7-9,NA,TRBD2,CASSGELAASSYEQYF,TGTGCCAGCAGTGGGGAACTAGCGGCTAGCTCCTACGAGCAGTACTTC
TRBJ1-6,TRBV7-2,NA,NA,CASSHGTLDYSPLHF,TGTGCCAGCAGCCACGGGACGTTGGACTATTCACCCCTCCACTTT
TRBJ1-4,TRBV2,NA,NA,CASSDPWGPNEKLFF,TGTGCCAGCAGTGACCCCTGGGGGCCTAATGAAAAACTGTTTTTT
TRBJ2-1,TRBV12-3/TRBV12-4,NA,TRBD2,CASMEGGVREQFF,TGTGCCAGCATGGAGGGAGGGGTTCGTGAGCAGTTCTTC
TRBJ2-5,TRBV7-3,NA,NA,CASSLSSPETQYF,TGTGCCAGCAGCCTCTCCTCCCCCGAGACCCAGTACTTC
TRBJ2-7,TRBV3-1,many,NA,CASSQRGYHEQYF,TGTGCCAGCAGCCAAAGGGGATATCACGAGCAGTACTTC
TRBJ2-7,TRBV14,many,TRBD1,CASSQVQGATFEQYF,TGTGCCAGCAGCCAAGTGCAGGGGGCAACTTTCGAGCAGTACTTC
TRBJ1-2,TRBV6-6,NA,TRBD1,CASSGTGAGYTF,TGTGCCAGCAGTGGGACAGGGGCCGGCTACACCTTC
TRBJ1-1,TRBV7-9,NA,NA,CASSVGPGQGNTEAFF,TGTGCCAGCAGCGTAGGGCCGGGGCAGGGAAACACTGAAGCTTTCTTT
TRBJ2-3,TRBV6-1,NA,NA,CASSGSVGDTDTQYF,TGTGCCAGCAGTGGTTCTGTGGGGGACACAGATACGCAGTATTTT
TRBJ1-4,TRBV29-1,NA,NA,CSVADALKNEKLFF,TGCAGCGTTGCCGACGCCCTGAAGAATGAAAAACTGTTTTTT
TRBJ2-5,TRBV10-3,NA,NA,CATWTSTGGETQYF,TGTGCCACTTGGACGTCCACCGGGGGAGAGACCCAGTACTTC
TRBJ1-6,TRBV6-2/TRBV6-3,many,NA,CASLQGSHNSPLHF,TGTGCCAGCCTGCAGGGGAGCCATAATTCACCCCTCCACTTT
TRBJ1-1,TRBV7-2,NA,NA,CASSWSSGGGTEAFF,TGTGCCAGCAGCTGGTCCTCGGGCGGAGGGACTGAAGCTTTCTTT
TRBJ2-7,TRBV15,NA,NA,CATSSGPGSYEQYF,TGTGCCACCAGCAGCGGTCCTGGCTCCTACGAGCAGTACTTC